The clone carrying this T cell receptor (beta chain) was counted a single time. Its cognate antigen is unknown. TCRdb's table, derived via immunoSEQ multiplex PCR, lists solely in-frame clones and lacks some. There are roughly 97,000 clones in the sample; approximately 89% occur only once, and 2.5% to 3.5% lies in the top ten. This entry belongs to a study of T cell responses to AZD1222 COVID-19 vaccine. Study-wide results and caveats: Clonal diversity was possibly underestimated, and the donors were mostly white British, with more females. Spike-specific TCR breadth rose after two AZD1222 doses, and depth rose as well.

The TCR was taken from an adult who received the MenACWY meningococcal vaccine as a control. This specimen was peripheral blood, taken 28 days after the second dose of the MenACWY control vaccine.

This CDR3 is CASSTDRGGTEAFF. For the CDR3, the DNA is TGTGCCAGCAGTACCGACAGGGGGGGCACTGAAGCTTTCTTT. V and J are TRBV28 and TRBJ1-1, with TRBD1 identical over 9 bases. Looked up from germline, CDR1 is MDHEN and CDR2 is SYDVKM. The V and J ends lost 5 bases and 4 bases, in that order; junction bases with no gene match: 5. The CDR3 covers 14 residues.